A single sample is the source of the 32 T cell receptor beta chains below, sequenced in a study of T cell changes during pregnancy in multiple sclerosis. Assay: immunoSEQ multiplex PCR; the TCRdb copy retains only in-frame clones and omits some. The repertoire holds approximately 60,000 clones, with roughly 88% as singletons. Sample: peripheral blood, taken in the third trimester of pregnancy. The receptors stem from a female donor in good health, enrolled as a control in a pregnancy study.

The V call is TRBV18, the J call TRBJ2-1, with D tentatively TRBD2 (5 bases). Germline CDR1 KGHSH, CDR2 LQKENI. The CDR3 contains 15 residues. V dropped 8 bases and J dropped 0 bases, with 14 bases sitting between them. The DNA for the CDR3 is TGTGCCAGCGCACGCGGGCGGAGCTCCTACAATGAGCAGTTCTTC. Translating it yields CASARGRSSYNEQFF. Complete variable domain (other parts from reference TRBV18 and TRBJ2-1): NAGVMQNPRHLVRRRGQEARLRCSPMKGHSHVYWYRQLPEEGLKFMVYLQKENIIDESGMPKERFSAEFPKEGPSILRIQQVVRGDSAAYFCASARGRSSYNEQFFGPGTRLTVL.

This chain uses TRBV28 with TRBJ2-7; D is possibly TRBD2 (7 bases). The germline CDR1 and CDR2 sequences are MDHEN and SYDVKM. The CDR3 loop spans 14 amino acids. V lost 6 bases, J lost 7 bases, and 19 bases lay in between. CDR3 region: CASSRTRGGVEQYF. CDR3 bases: TGTGCCAGCAGCCGTACCCGAGGGGGGGTGGAGCAGTACTTC. Using reference TRBV28 and TRBJ2-7 for the parts outside the CDR3, the full variable domain is DVKVTQSSRYLVKRTGEKVFLECVQDMDHENMFWYRQDPGLGLRLIYFSYDVKMKEKGDIPEGYSVSREKKERFSLILESASTNQTSMYLCASSRTRGGVEQYFGPGTRLTVT.

This chain connects TRBV6-1 to TRBJ1-3, with 7 nucleotides matching TRBD1. The ends lost 4 bases at V and 4 bases at J; junction bases unmatched: 10. The CDR3 extends over 16 amino acids. Germline loops: CDR1 MNHNS, CDR2 SASEGT. CDR3 nucleotide sequence: TGTGCCAGCAGTGGCACGGTGACAGGGAGCGGAAACACCATATATTTT. It codes for CASSGTVTGSGNTIYF.

The chain employs TRBV5-1 and TRBJ2-7; possibly TRBD2 for D (6 bases). Germline V gives CDR1 SGHRS, CDR2 YFSETQ. The length of the CDR3 is 16 residues. Trimming cost V 3 bases and J 5 bases, with 21 bases left between them. Here the CDR3 reads CASSSILGGVPHEQYF. The CDR3 DNA is TGCGCCAGCAGCTCCATTCTCGGAGGGGTTCCGCACGAGCAGTACTTC.

J is TRBJ2-2 and V is TRBV7-8, with 10 positions matching TRBD2. After removal of 5 bases from V and 2 bases from J, the junction contained 11 bases not matched to a gene. This CDR3 region has 18 residues. Germline lookup yields CDR1 SGHVS and CDR2 FQNEAQ. CDR3 in amino acids: CASSIRTSGPLNTGELFF. For the CDR3, the DNA is TGTGCCAGCAGCATCCGGACTAGCGGACCTCTCAACACCGGGGAGCTGTTTTTT.

This rearrangement joins TRBV6-1 to TRBJ1-3, with 7 bases lining up with TRBD1. Per germline, CDR1 MNHNS and CDR2 SASEGT. This CDR3 region has 15 residues. After removal of 7 bases from V and 0 bases from J, the junction contained 6 bases not matched to a gene. The CDR3 is CASITGVSSGNTIYF. In DNA form, the CDR3 reads TGTGCCAGCATCACAGGGGTTAGCTCTGGAAACACCATATATTTT.

This clone was observed a handful of times. The chain is built from TRBV4-1 and TRBJ1-2; 12 bases are shared with TRBD1. CDR3 length: 16 amino acids. The V and J ends lost 1 base and 4 bases, in that order; junction bases with no gene match: 4. The V gene's germline CDR1 is MGHRA and CDR2 YSYEKL. The CDR3 sequence: CASSQAGTGGGYGYTF. Written as DNA, the CDR3 is TGCGCCAGCAGCCAAGCCGGGACAGGGGGCGGCTATGGCTACACCTTC.

The chain carries TRBV5-4 and TRBJ2-1; tentatively, D is TRBD2 (6 bases). Trimming left V 0 bases short and J 2 bases short, with 9 bases between. The CDR3 extends over 15 amino acids. Germline V gene data show CDR1 as SGHNT and CDR2 as YYREEE (reference sequence). The CDR3 reads CASSLDGRAYNEQFF. Written as DNA, the CDR3 is TGTGCCAGCAGCTTGGACGGGAGAGCCTACAATGAGCAGTTCTTC.

The rearrangement links TRBV4-2 to TRBJ2-1; TRBD2 matches 7 bases. The germline gives CDR1 LGHNA, CDR2 YNFKEQ. The CDR3 consists of 16 residues. Unmatched junction bases numbered 10, after V lost 0 bases and J lost 8 bases. CDR3 in DNA: TGTGCCAGCAGCCAAGATATAGGCGGGAGACTCTATGAGCAGTTCTTC. It yields the protein CASSQDIGGRLYEQFF.

The chain combines TRBV11-2 with TRBJ1-1, with 9 bases fitting TRBD1. From germline, CDR1 is SGHAT and CDR2 FQNNGV. With 5 bases clipped from V and 5 bases from J, the junction kept 9 bases outside the gene matches. The CDR3 has 15 amino acids. The CDR3 DNA reads TGTGCCAGCAGCGTTACAGGGGGCATGGGAACTGAAGCTTTCTTT. This translates into CASSVTGGMGTEAFF.

This clone was seen just once. CDR3 nucleotide sequence: TGTGCCAGCAGCCATGGGTCCGGGACAGGGAAGGAAAAACTGTTTTTT. This sequence encodes CASSHGSGTGKEKLFF. The chain joins TRBV5-8 to TRBJ1-4, with TRBD1 matching over 9 bases. Trimming cost V 4 bases and J 8 bases; bases outside gene matches: 12. The CDR3 is 16 residues long. Per germline, CDR1 SGHTS and CDR2 YDEGEE.

The chain recombines TRBV27 with TRBJ1-1; D unresolved. The CDR3 covers 14 residues. Germline lookup yields CDR1 MNHEY and CDR2 SMNVEV (reference sequence). The V end was cut by 2 bases, the J end by 9 bases, with 16 bases between. The CDR3 nucleotides are TGTGCCAGCAGTTTAAGTGGTGCCGGGGTCCAAGCTTTCTTT. Translating it yields CASSLSGAGVQAFF.

On this clone: This specimen includes other DNA sequences encoding the same CDR3. The chain links TRBV7-2 to TRBJ2-7, with D possibly matching TRBD1 (6 bases). V was trimmed by 4 bases and J by 1 base, leaving 11 bases between them. CDR3 size: 14 residues. In germline, CDR1 is SGHTA, CDR2 FQGNSA. The chain's CDR3 is CASSSNRVSYEQYF. In DNA form, the CDR3 reads TGTGCCAGCAGCTCGAACAGGGTTTCCTACGAGCAGTACTTC.

The gene calls are TRBV27 and TRBJ1-2; D is ambiguous. Germline CDR1 MNHEY, CDR2 SMNVEV (reference sequence). V dropped 4 bases and J dropped 3 bases, with 12 bases sitting between them. The CDR3 sequence is 14 residues long. This CDR3 is CASSSPGKDYGYTF. CDR3 nucleotide sequence: TGTGCCAGCAGTTCACCCGGGAAGGACTATGGCTACACCTTC.

The J gene is TRBJ1-5, the V gene TRBV5-6; 7 positions match TRBD1. Looked up from germline, CDR1 is SGHDT and CDR2 is YYEEEE. Trimming at V came to 6 bases and at J to 5 bases, leaving 8 bases not matched to a gene. The CDR3 is made up of 14 amino acids. The chain's CDR3 is CASTRTGLDQPQHF. In DNA, the CDR3 is TGTGCCAGCACCCGGACAGGATTAGATCAGCCCCAGCATTTT.

This clone was seen just once. The chain uses TRBV19 and TRBJ1-1, with 8 bases aligning to TRBD1. Germline CDR1 reads LNHDA; CDR2 reads SQIVND (reference sequence). V gave up 3 bases and J gave up 4 bases; unmatched junction bases: 7. This CDR3 comprises 15 residues. CDR3 protein: CASSMSGGLGTEAFF. In DNA, the CDR3 is TGTGCCAGTAGTATGTCAGGGGGCCTGGGCACTGAAGCTTTCTTT. The entire variable domain, with the rest obtained from reference TRBV19 and TRBJ1-1, is as follows: DGGITQSPKYLFRKEGQNVTLSCEQNLNHDAMYWYRQDPGQGLRLIYYSQIVNDFQKGDIAEGYSVSREKKESFPLTVTSAQKNPTAFYLCASSMSGGLGTEAFFGQGTRLTVV.

This clone was recorded once. This chain uses TRBV11-3 with TRBJ2-1; 10 bases line up with TRBD2. In germline, CDR1 is SGHNT, CDR2 YENEEA. V dropped 4 bases and J dropped 3; count of bases not matched to a gene: 3. This CDR3 contains 15 residues. Here the CDR3 reads CASSSGTSVYNEQFF. Written as DNA, the CDR3 is TGTGCCAGCAGCTCCGGGACTAGCGTCTACAATGAGCAGTTCTTC. Full variable domain (outside the CDR3, taken from reference TRBV11-3 and TRBJ2-1): EAGVVQSPRYKIIEKKQPVAFWCNPISGHNTLYWYLQNLGQGPELLIRYENEEAVDDSQLPKDRFSAERLKGVDSTLKIQPAELGDSAVYLCASSSGTSVYNEQFFGPGTRLTVL.

The chain uses TRBV27 and TRBJ2-1; the D gene is possibly TRBD2 (5 bases). The CDR3 runs to 16 residues. Germline CDR1 MNHEY, CDR2 SMNVEV (reference sequence). Trimming stripped 0 bases from V and 1 base from J, with 10 bases between. DNA of the CDR3: TGTGCCAGCAGTTTATCGATAAGCGGATCCTACAATGAGCAGTTCTTC. Protein sequence: CASSLSISGSYNEQFF.

The chain has TRBV11-2 and TRBJ1-2; D unclear. The CDR3 runs 12 residues. Germline values: CDR1 SGHAT, CDR2 FQNNGV. The V and J ends lost 4 bases and 4 bases respectively, with 7 bases between them. CDR3 protein: CASSYGGYGYTF. The DNA for the CDR3 is TGTGCCAGCAGCTATGGAGGCTATGGCTACACCTTC.

The chain couples TRBV15 to TRBJ2-7, with D possibly being TRBD1 (7 bases). CDR1 and CDR2 (germline): LNHNV, YYDKDF (reference sequence). V was shortened by 4 bases and J by 3 bases, with 13 bases between the two germline ends. This CDR3 spans 14 amino acids. CDR3 in DNA: TGTGCCACCAGCAAGGAGGGGGCCGACTACGAGCAGTACTTC. This sequence encodes CATSKEGADYEQYF.

This clone was detected only a few times. This sequence joins TRBV10-3 and TRBJ1-6; 8 positions agree with TRBD1. The germline V gene has CDR1 ENHRY and CDR2 SYGVKD. The V and J ends lost 8 bases and 7 bases, in that order; junction bases with no gene match: 1. The CDR3 extends over 12 amino acids. The CDR3 DNA reads TGTGCCATCCGGGACAGGAATTCACCCCTCCACTTT. Translation gives CAIRDRNSPLHF.

This sequence joins TRBV14 and TRBJ2-7, with D perhaps TRBD2 (6 bases). The length of the CDR3 is 15 residues. V lost 1 base to trimming and J lost 0 bases, with 10 bases between them. Germline CDR1 and CDR2: SGHDN and FVKESK. CDR3 loop: CASSQGWGVSYEQYF. As DNA, the CDR3 is TGTGCCAGCAGCCAAGGGTGGGGGGTCTCCTACGAGCAGTACTTC.

This chain uses TRBV27 with TRBJ1-5; TRBD1 agrees at 7 bases. The germline V gene has CDR1 MNHEY and CDR2 SMNVEV (reference sequence). The CDR3 runs 13 residues. After removal of 5 bases from V and 6 bases from J, the junction contained 4 bases not matched to a gene. The CDR3 sequence is CASSRQGGQPQHF. In nucleotides, the CDR3 is TGTGCCAGCAGTCGACAGGGCGGTCAGCCCCAGCATTTT.

In the case of this clone: The junction and the germline gene differ at one end; a read error may be behind it. The chain carries TRBV7-9 and TRBJ2-2; TRBD2 matches at 9 bases. The length of the CDR3 is 16 residues. Germline values: CDR1 SEHNR, CDR2 FQNEAQ (reference sequence). The CDR3 DNA is TGTGCCAGCAGCATAGCGGGAGAAGCGGGCACCGGGGAGCTGTTTTTT. Its translation: CASSIAGEAGTGELFF. Supplemented by reference TRBV7-9 and TRBJ2-2, the full variable domain reads DTGVSQNPRHKITKRGQNVTFRCDPISEHNRLYWYRQTLGQGPEFLTYFQNEAQLEKSRLLSDRFSAERPKGSFSTLEIQRTEQGDSAMYLCASSIAGEAGTGELFFGEGSRLTVL.

This chain connects TRBV19 to TRBJ1-1; maybe TRBD1 (5 bases). There are 14 residues in the CDR3. Trimming removed 5 bases at V and 1 base at J, with 11 bases between. CDR1 is LNHDA, CDR2 SQIVND, per germline (reference sequence). Written as DNA, the CDR3 is TGTGCCAGTAGTGTACATCAGGGGAACACTGAAGCTTTCTTT. Translated: CASSVHQGNTEAFF.

This chain links TRBV19 with TRBJ1-2; a weak D match, TRBD1 (5 bases). In germline, CDR1 is LNHDA, CDR2 SQIVND (reference sequence). This CDR3 is built from 15 residues. V was shortened by 5 bases and J by 1 base, with 14 bases between the two germline ends. The CDR3: CASSDPFDSNYGYTF. CDR3 nucleotides: TGTGCCAGTAGTGACCCCTTCGACAGTAACTATGGCTACACCTTC.

The rearrangement links TRBV19 to TRBJ2-2; unclear D gene. Germline V CDR1 and CDR2: LNHDA, SQIVND (reference sequence). V was shortened by 5 bases and J by 6 bases, with 10 bases between the two germline ends. The CDR3 is made up of 13 amino acids. As DNA, the CDR3 is TGTGCCAGTAGTCCGACCAGGCCCGGGGAGCTGTTTTTT. Protein sequence: CASSPTRPGELFF.

The chain employs TRBV10-3 and TRBJ2-7; D gene ambiguous. Germline V gene data show CDR1 as ENHRY and CDR2 as SYGVKD. The CDR3 totals 14 residues. V gave up 7 bases and J gave up 0 bases, with 13 bases separating them. CDR3 residues: CAINPSGPSYEQYF. As DNA, the CDR3 is TGTGCCATCAACCCGAGTGGTCCCTCCTACGAGCAGTACTTC.

This clone occurred once. V is TRBV2 and J is TRBJ2-3, with 11 bases fitting TRBD2. The V and J ends lost 6 bases and 0 bases, in that order; junction bases with no gene match: 2. The length of the CDR3 is 15 residues. Germline V lookup: CDR1 SNHLY, CDR2 FYNNEI. The CDR3 is CASRGTSGSTDTQYF. The CDR3 DNA reads as TGTGCCAGCAGAGGGACTAGCGGTAGCACAGATACGCAGTATTTT.

This chain joins TRBV28 and TRBJ2-3; TRBD2 might be the D (5 bases). V dropped 8 bases and J dropped 2 bases, with 11 bases sitting between them. Germline V gene lookup returns CDR1 MDHEN and CDR2 SYDVKM. CDR3 length: 13 amino acids. CDR3 nucleotides: TGTGCCAGCGATAGGAGGTCCACAGATACGCAGTATTTT. Translation gives CASDRRSTDTQYF.

J is TRBJ2-5 and V is TRBV11-3, with 9 bases identical to TRBD2. CDR3 length: 16 amino acids. The ends lost 1 base at V and 3 bases at J; junction bases unmatched: 6. CDR1 is SGHNT, CDR2 YENEEA, per germline. The CDR3 protein is CASSLGGGGVEETQYF. CDR3 DNA: TGTGCCAGCAGCTTAGGTGGCGGGGGGGTCGAAGAGACCCAGTACTTC.

The chain recombines TRBV7-2 with TRBJ1-1; D possibly corresponds to TRBD1 (5 bases). This CDR3 contains 13 residues. The germline gives CDR1 SGHTA, CDR2 FQGNSA. V was shortened by 8 bases and J by 6 bases, with 16 bases between the two germline ends. The CDR3 reads CASRVRGAAEAFF. The CDR3, as DNA: TGTGCCAGCCGCGTGCGGGGCGCGGCTGAAGCTTTCTTT. Full variable domain (missing parts from reference TRBV7-2 and TRBJ1-1): GAGVSQSPSNKVTEKGKDVELRCDPISGHTALYWYRQSLGQGLEFLIYFQGNSAPDKSGLPSDRFSAERTGGSVSTLTIQRTQQEDSAVYLCASRVRGAAEAFFGQGTRLTVV.